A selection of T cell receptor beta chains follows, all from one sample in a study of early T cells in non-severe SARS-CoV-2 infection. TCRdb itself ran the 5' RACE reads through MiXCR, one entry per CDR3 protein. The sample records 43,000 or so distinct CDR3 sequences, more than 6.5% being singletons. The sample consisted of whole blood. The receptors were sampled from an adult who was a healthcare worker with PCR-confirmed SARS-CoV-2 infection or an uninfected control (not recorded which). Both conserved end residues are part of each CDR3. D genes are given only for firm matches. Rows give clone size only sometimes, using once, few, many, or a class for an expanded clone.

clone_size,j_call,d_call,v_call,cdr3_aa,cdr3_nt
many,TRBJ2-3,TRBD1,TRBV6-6,CASSPPTGGTDTQYF,TGTGCCAGCAGCCCCCCGACAGGGGGGACAGATACGCAGTATTTT
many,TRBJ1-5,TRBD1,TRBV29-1,CSVEVVHEDRGLVSNQPQHF,TGCAGCGTTGAAGTCGTTCACGAAGACAGGGGGCTGGTGAGCAATCAGCCCCAGCATTTT
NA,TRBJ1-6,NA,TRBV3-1,CASSQDGGPWTRWDSPLHF,TGTGCCAGCAGCCAAGATGGCGGCCCGTGGACCCGGTGGGATTCACCCCTCCACTTT
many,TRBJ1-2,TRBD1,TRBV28,CASRGQGEGGYTF,TGTGCCAGCAGGGGACAGGGCGAGGGCGGCTACACCTTC
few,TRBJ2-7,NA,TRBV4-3,CASSQDLGGGYEQYF,TGCGCCAGCAGCCAAGATCTGGGCGGAGGCTACGAGCAGTACTTC
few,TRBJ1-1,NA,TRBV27,CASSPLTGNTEAFF,TGTGCCAGCAGTCCCTTGACAGGAAACACTGAAGCTTTCTTT
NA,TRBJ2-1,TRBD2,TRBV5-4,CASSLPTSGDYNEQFF,TGTGCCAGCAGCTTGCCTACTAGCGGGGACTACAATGAGCAGTTCTTC
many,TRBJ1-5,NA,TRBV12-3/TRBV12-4,CASSLWVGAQHF,TGTGCCAGCAGTTTATGGGTCGGAGCCCAGCATTTT
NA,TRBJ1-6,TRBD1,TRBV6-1,CASSSSTGGDSPLHF,TGTGCCAGCAGTTCGTCGACAGGGGGGGATTCACCCCTCCACTTT
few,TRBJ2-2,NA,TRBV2,CASRPRTDGELFF,TGTGCCAGCAGACCCAGGACTGACGGGGAGCTGTTTTTT
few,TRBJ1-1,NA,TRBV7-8,CASSLDGDGRLEAFF,TGTGCCAGCAGCTTAGATGGTGACGGACGCCTAGAAGCTTTCTTT
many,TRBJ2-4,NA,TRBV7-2,CASSLGTLNIQYF,TGTGCCAGCAGCCTCGGGACTCTAAACATTCAGTACTTC
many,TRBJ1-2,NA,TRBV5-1,CASSPAGAVYGYTF,TGCGCCAGCAGCCCGGCGGGGGCAGTCTATGGCTACACCTTC
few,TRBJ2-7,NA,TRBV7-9,CASSLDDDAAFGVSGEQYF,TGTGCCAGCAGCTTAGATGACGACGCGGCTTTCGGGGTTTCTGGCGAGCAGTACTTC
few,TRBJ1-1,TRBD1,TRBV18,CASSPPGTGNTEAFF,TGTGCCAGCTCACCACCGGGGACAGGGAACACTGAAGCTTTCTTT
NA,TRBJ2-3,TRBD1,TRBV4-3,CASSQAQGVAGDTQYF,TGCGCCAGCAGCCAAGCCCAGGGGGTCGCCGGAGATACGCAGTATTTT
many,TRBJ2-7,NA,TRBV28,CASSQGFSLTYEQYF,TGTGCCAGCAGCCAGGGGTTCTCCCTAACCTACGAGCAGTACTTC
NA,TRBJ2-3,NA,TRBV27,CASSFQGLPDTQYF,TGTGCCAGCAGTTTTCAGGGGCTCCCAGATACGCAGTATTTT
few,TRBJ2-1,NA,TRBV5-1,CASSLGSIDNEQFF,TGCGCCAGCAGCCTGGGGAGTATCGACAATGAGCAGTTCTTC
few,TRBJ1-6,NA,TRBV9,CASSPRDTESSYNSPLHF,TGTGCCAGCAGCCCGAGAGACACCGAGAGCTCCTATAATTCACCCCTCCACTTT
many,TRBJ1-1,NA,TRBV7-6,CASSLGYQTEAFF,TGTGCCAGCAGCTTAGGTTATCAGACTGAAGCTTTCTTT
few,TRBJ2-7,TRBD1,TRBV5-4,CASSSTGGSYEQYF,TGTGCCAGCAGCTCGACAGGGGGAAGCTACGAGCAGTACTTC
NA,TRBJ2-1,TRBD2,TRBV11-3,CASSLAGVGYNEQFF,TGTGCCAGCAGCCTAGCGGGGGTGGGTTACAATGAGCAGTTCTTC
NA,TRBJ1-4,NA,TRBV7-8,CASSLRPRGTNEKLFF,TGTGCCAGCAGCTTAAGACCCCGCGGCACTAATGAAAAACTGTTTTTT
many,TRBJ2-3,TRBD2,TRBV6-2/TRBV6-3,CALRTSGNTQYF,TGTGCCCTTCGGACTAGCGGAAATACGCAGTATTTT
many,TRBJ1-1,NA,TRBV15,CATSREEALNTEAFF,TGTGCCACCAGCAGAGAGGAGGCACTTAACACTGAAGCTTTCTTT
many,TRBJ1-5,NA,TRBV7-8,CASSLRDIYQPQHF,TGTGCCAGCAGCCTTAGGGACATTTATCAGCCCCAGCATTTT
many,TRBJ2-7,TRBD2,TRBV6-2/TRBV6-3,CASSYSTSVDEQYF,TGTGCCAGCAGTTACTCGACTAGCGTCGACGAGCAGTACTTC
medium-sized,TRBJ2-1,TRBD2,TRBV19,CASSIPSGGGYEQFF,TGTGCCAGTAGTATACCTAGCGGGGGAGGGTACGAGCAGTTCTTC
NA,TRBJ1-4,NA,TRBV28,CASSFPGGEKLFF,TGTGCCAGCAGTTTCCCGGGGGGCGAAAAACTGTTTTTT
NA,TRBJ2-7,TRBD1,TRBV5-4,CASSLWDSSHEQYF,TGTGCCAGCAGCTTATGGGACAGCAGCCACGAGCAGTACTTC
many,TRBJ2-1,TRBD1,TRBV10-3,CAINRGGNEQFF,TGTGCCATCAACAGGGGCGGCAATGAGCAGTTCTTC
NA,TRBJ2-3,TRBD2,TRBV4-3,CASSPLNPSGGNPSTDTQYF,TGCGCCAGCAGCCCACTCAACCCTAGCGGGGGGAACCCTAGCACAGATACGCAGTATTTT
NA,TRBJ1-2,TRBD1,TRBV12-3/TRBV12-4,CASGNWTGLYRGYTF,TGTGCCAGCGGTAACTGGACAGGCCTCTATCGTGGCTACACCTTC
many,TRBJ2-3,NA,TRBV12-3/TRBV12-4,CASSGRNSGTDTQYF,TGTGCCAGCAGTGGGAGGAACAGCGGCACAGATACGCAGTATTTT
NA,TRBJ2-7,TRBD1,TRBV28,CASSLLTGTYEQYF,TGTGCCAGCAGTTTATTGACAGGGACCTACGAGCAGTACTTC
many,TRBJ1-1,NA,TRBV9,CASSVGVGYTEAFF,TGTGCCAGCAGCGTAGGGGTTGGATACACTGAAGCTTTCTTT
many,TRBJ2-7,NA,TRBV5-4,CASSPDGGFYEQYF,TGTGCCAGCAGTCCTGATGGCGGCTTCTACGAGCAGTACTTC
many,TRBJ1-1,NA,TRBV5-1,CASSLLRDSEAFF,TGCGCCAGCAGCTTGCTCAGGGATTCTGAAGCTTTCTTT
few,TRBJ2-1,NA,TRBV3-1,CASSRRMLVDEQFF,TGTGCCAGCAGCCGGAGGATGTTGGTGGATGAGCAGTTCTTC
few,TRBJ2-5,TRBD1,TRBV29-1,CSAHTGEETQYF,TGCAGCGCTCATACAGGGGAGGAGACCCAGTACTTC
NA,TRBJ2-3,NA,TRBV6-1,CASLEGGTDTQYF,TGTGCCAGCCTGGAAGGAGGGACAGATACGCAGTATTTT
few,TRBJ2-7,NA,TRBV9,CASSVELTVPSYEQYF,TGTGCCAGCAGCGTAGAATTGACAGTTCCTTCCTACGAGCAGTACTTC
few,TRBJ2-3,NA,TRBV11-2,CASSSAVSTDTQYF,TGTGCCAGCAGCTCCGCGGTTAGCACAGATACGCAGTATTTT
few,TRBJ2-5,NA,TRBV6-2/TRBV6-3,CASSYLAQETQYF,TGTGCCAGCAGTTACTTGGCCCAAGAGACCCAGTACTTC
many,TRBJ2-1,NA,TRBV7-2,CASSSFTYNEQFF,TGTGCCAGCAGCTCCTTCACATACAATGAGCAGTTCTTC